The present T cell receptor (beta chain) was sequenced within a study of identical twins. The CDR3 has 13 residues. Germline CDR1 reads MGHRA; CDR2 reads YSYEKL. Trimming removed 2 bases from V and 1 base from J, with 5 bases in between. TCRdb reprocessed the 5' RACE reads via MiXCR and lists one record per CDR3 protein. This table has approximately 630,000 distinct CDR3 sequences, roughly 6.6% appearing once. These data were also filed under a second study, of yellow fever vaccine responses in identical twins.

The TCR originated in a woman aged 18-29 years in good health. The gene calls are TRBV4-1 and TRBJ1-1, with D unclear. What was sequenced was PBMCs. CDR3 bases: TGCGCCAGCAGCCAATCGTGGAACACTGAAGCTTTCTTT. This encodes CASSQSWNTEAFF.